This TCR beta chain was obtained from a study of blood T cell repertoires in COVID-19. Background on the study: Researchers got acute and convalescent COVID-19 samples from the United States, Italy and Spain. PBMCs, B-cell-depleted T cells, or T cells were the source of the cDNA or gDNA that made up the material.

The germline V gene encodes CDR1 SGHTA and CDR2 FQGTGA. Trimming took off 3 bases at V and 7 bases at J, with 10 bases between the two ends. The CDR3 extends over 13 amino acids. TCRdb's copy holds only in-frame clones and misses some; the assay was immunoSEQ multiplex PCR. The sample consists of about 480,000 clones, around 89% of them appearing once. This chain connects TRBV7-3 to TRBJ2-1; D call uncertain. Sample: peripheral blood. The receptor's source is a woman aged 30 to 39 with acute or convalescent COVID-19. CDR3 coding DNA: TGTGCCAGCAGCTTGGATTGGAGAAATGAGCAGTTCTTC. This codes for CASSLDWRNEQFF.